This T cell receptor beta chain originates from a study of beta chain features in type 1 diabetes. The wider study: Patients were similar to healthy donors in age and gender (as well as in cell yields).

Study-wide results and caveats: Patients' naive, central memory and Treg TCRB repertoires seemed closer to one another than those of healthy donors. There was a moderate but significant shortening of TCRB CDR3s in all four CD4+ subsets of Type 1 diabetes patients.

Reverse transcribing all isolated RNA meant expressed TCRB transcripts were sequenced. This table comes from immunoSEQ multiplex PCR, and its TCRdb copy is limited to in-frame clones, with some not included. The sample gives roughly 340,000 clones, roughly 12% of which show up once; 0.0085% to 0.012% is in the top ten. The CDR3 covers 14 residues. Germline loops: CDR1 SGHTA, CDR2 FQGNSA. Trimming shortened V by 5 bases and J by 9 bases, and 17 bases separated the two germline ends. The sample holds a few counts of this clone. The antigen is unknown. This TCR was recovered from a woman aged 18-30 years with type 1 diabetes. The specimen sequenced was naive CD4+ T cells from blood. J is TRBJ2-1 and V is TRBV7-2; D possibly corresponds to TRBD2 (7 bases). As DNA, the CDR3 is TGTGCCAGCAGCAAGCTAGGGGGAGGGGGTGAGCAGTTCTTC. Amino acid sequence: CASSKLGGGGEQFF.